The sequence of this T cell receptor beta chain was determined in a study of blood T cell repertoires in COVID-19. Study information: Donors in the United States, Italy and Spain gave samples during acute or convalescent COVID-19.

Assay: immunoSEQ multiplex PCR; the TCRdb copy retains only in-frame clones and omits some. Of 25,000 to 35,000 clones listed, roughly nine tenths are singletons. Trimming cost V 1 base and J 1 base; bases outside gene matches: 0. Germline CDR1 is LNHDA and CDR2 is SQIVND (reference sequence). The CDR3 is made up of 14 amino acids. The chain joins TRBV19 to TRBJ2-5; 7 positions match TRBD1. This receptor was identified in a woman aged 40 to 50 with active or convalescent COVID-19. The specimen sequenced was peripheral blood. The CDR3 sequence: CASSIGDSQETQYF. CDR3 sequence (DNA): TGTGCCAGTAGTATAGGGGACAGCCAAGAGACCCAGTACTTC.